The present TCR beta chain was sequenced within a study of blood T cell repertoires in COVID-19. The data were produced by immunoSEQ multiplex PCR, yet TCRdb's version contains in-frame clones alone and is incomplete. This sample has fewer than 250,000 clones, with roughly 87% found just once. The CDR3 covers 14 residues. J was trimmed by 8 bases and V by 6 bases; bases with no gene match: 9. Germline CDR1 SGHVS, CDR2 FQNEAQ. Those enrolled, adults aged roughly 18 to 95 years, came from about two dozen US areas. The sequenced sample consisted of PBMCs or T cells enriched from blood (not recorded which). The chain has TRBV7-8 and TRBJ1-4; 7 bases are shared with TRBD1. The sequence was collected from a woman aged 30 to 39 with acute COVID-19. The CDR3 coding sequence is TGTGCCAGCAGAGCAGGGGGAGGACGGGAAAAACTGTTTTTT. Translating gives CASRAGGGREKLFF. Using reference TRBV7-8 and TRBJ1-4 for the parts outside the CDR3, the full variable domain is GAGVSQSPRYKVAKRGQDVALRCDPISGHVSLFWYQQALGQGPEFLTYFQNEAQLDKSGLPSDRFFAERPEGSVSTLKIQRTQQEDSAVYLCASRAGGGREKLFFGSGTQLSVL.